These 29 T cell receptor beta chains were all obtained from the same sample, sequenced in a study of cytomegalovirus exposure and HLA in healthy donors. Libraries were prepared by immunoSEQ multiplex PCR; TCRdb keeps only in-frame clonotypes and omits some of them. The data contain about 130,000 clones, approximately 95% of them singletons. Sequenced input: PBMCs. The source is a man aged 18 to 30 in good health and CMV-seronegative.

V is TRBV10-3 and J is TRBJ1-1; no clear D gene. V lost 4 bases, J lost 1 base, and 10 bases lay in between. Germline V lookup: CDR1 ENHRY, CDR2 SYGVKD. The CDR3 has 14 amino acids. CDR3 in amino acids: CAISAGTGNTEAFF. The DNA for the CDR3 is TGTGCCATCAGTGCTGGCACGGGGAACACTGAAGCTTTCTTT.

The chain joins TRBV4-2 to TRBJ1-5; 7 nucleotides agree with TRBD1. J lost 0 bases, V lost 4 bases, and 12 bases had no gene match. The CDR3 runs 18 residues. CDR1 LGHNA and CDR2 YNFKEQ come from the germline V gene. CDR3 loop: CASSPQEGAPYSNQPQHF. CDR3 nucleotide sequence: TGTGCCAGCAGCCCCCAAGAGGGGGCCCCCTATAGCAATCAGCCCCAGCATTTT.

This chain joins TRBV4-1 and TRBJ1-5, with 7 bases identical to TRBD1. This CDR3 spans 17 amino acids. Trimming at V came to 0 bases and at J to 1 base, leaving 6 bases not matched to a gene. Germline V gives CDR1 MGHRA, CDR2 YSYEKL. This chain's CDR3 is CASSQDPARGSNQPQHF. CDR3 sequence (DNA): TGCGCCAGCAGCCAAGATCCCGCCAGGGGGAGCAATCAGCCCCAGCATTTT.

The chain has TRBV4-1 and TRBJ1-4; D perhaps matches TRBD1 (6 bases). Trimming pared 4 bases from V and 8 bases from J, leaving 20 bases between. CDR1 and CDR2 (germline): MGHRA, YSYEKL. This CDR3 spans 16 amino acids. In nucleotides, the CDR3 is TGCGCCAGCAGCCTATATCGGACAGTTTCTGAAGAAAAACTGTTTTTT. Amino acid sequence: CASSLYRTVSEEKLFF.

V usage is TRBV6-1 and J usage is TRBJ2-1; no definite D call. This CDR3 comprises 15 residues. Trimming shortened V by 5 bases and J by 3 bases, and 14 bases separated the two germline ends. Germline V CDR1 and CDR2: MNHNS, SASEGT. CDR3 region: CASSPYPIGYNEQFF. The CDR3 coding sequence is TGTGCCAGCAGTCCGTACCCAATCGGCTACAATGAGCAGTTCTTC.

This chain links TRBV27 with TRBJ2-3, with 9 bases fitting TRBD2. The CDR3 length is 16 residues. After removal of 7 bases from V and 4 bases from J, the junction contained 12 bases not matched to a gene. Germline CDR1 and CDR2: MNHEY and SMNVEV (reference sequence). CDR3 amino acids: CASNLIAGDVADTQYF. CDR3 in DNA: TGTGCCAGCAACCTCATAGCGGGAGACGTCGCAGATACGCAGTATTTT.

The V gene is TRBV12-5, the J gene TRBJ2-2, with 8 bases lining up with TRBD1. The CDR3 consists of 17 residues. CDR1 is LGHNT and CDR2 is FRNRAP in the germline V gene. The V gene end was trimmed by 7 bases and the J gene end by 1 base; junction bases not matched to a gene: 11. The CDR3 region has the DNA TGTGCTAGTGCCCTTCCCCCAGACAGGGGGAACACCGGGGAGCTGTTTTTT. This codes for CASALPPDRGNTGELFF.

This chain joins TRBV6-5 and TRBJ1-2; TRBD1 matches at 10 bases. This CDR3 is built from 15 residues. The germline V gene has CDR1 MNHEY and CDR2 SVGAGI. V was clipped by 7 bases and J by 1 base; unmatched bases: 6. The CDR3 DNA sequence: TGTGCCAGCATTCCGGGACAGGGGTTTAACTATGGCTACACCTTC. It codes for CASIPGQGFNYGYTF.

V is TRBV5-1 and J is TRBJ2-7, with 8 bases lining up with TRBD2. The CDR3 covers 15 residues. V gave up 0 bases and J gave up 2 bases; unmatched junction bases: 4. Germline CDR1 and CDR2: SGHRS and YFSETQ. The chain's CDR3 is CASSLVSGEPYEQYF. DNA for the CDR3: TGCGCCAGCAGCTTGGTTAGCGGGGAACCCTACGAGCAGTACTTC.

The chain has TRBV19 and TRBJ1-5; D gene unclear. Germline V lookup: CDR1 LNHDA, CDR2 SQIVND (reference sequence). V was cut by 7 bases and J by 9 bases, with 19 bases left in between. This CDR3 has 14 amino acids. DNA for the CDR3: TGTGCCAGTACCCTCGGGGAGGTCCGGGCGCCCCAGCATTTT. Translation: CASTLGEVRAPQHF.

V and J are TRBV2 and TRBJ1-4; 11 bases are shared with TRBD1. Germline V gene sequence: CDR1 SNHLY, CDR2 FYNNEI. The trim removed 4 bases at V and 6 bases at J, leaving 1 base unmatched. This CDR3 comprises 14 residues. For the CDR3, the DNA is TGTGCCAGCAGTGCGGACAGGGGGCATGAAAAACTGTTTTTT. Amino acids: CASSADRGHEKLFF. The whole variable domain, filled in from reference TRBV2 and TRBJ1-4, reads EPEVTQTPSHQVTQMGQEVILRCVPISNHLYFYWYRQILGQKVEFLVSFYNNEISEKSEIFDDQFSVERPDGSNFTLKIRSTKLEDSAMYFCASSADRGHEKLFFGSGTQLSVL.

This rearrangement joins TRBV6-5 to TRBJ2-2; 12 positions match TRBD1. V lost 6 bases to trimming and J lost 7 bases; unmatched junction nucleotides: 6. Germline V CDR1 and CDR2: MNHEY, SVGAGI. The CDR3 contains 15 residues. The CDR3, as DNA: TGTGCCAGCAGATTCGGGACAGGGGGCATCGGGGAGCTGTTTTTT. Amino acid sequence: CASRFGTGGIGELFF.

The chain uses TRBV30 and TRBJ1-1; no firm D call. Germline values: CDR1 GTSNPN, CDR2 SVGIG (reference sequence). CDR3 length equals 13 residues. The ends were cut back, 0 bases at V and 4 bases at J, with 9 bases in the middle. The CDR3 sequence: CAWSVLWATEAFF. CDR3 DNA sequence: TGTGCCTGGAGTGTATTGTGGGCCACTGAAGCTTTCTTT. The full variable domain, in which reference TRBV30 and TRBJ1-1 provide the parts outside the CDR3, is SQTIHQWPATLVQPVGSPLSLECTVEGTSNPNLYWYRQAAGRGLQLLFYSVGIGQISSEVPQNLSASRPQDRQFILSSKKLLLSDSGFYLCAWSVLWATEAFFGQGTRLTVV.

The chain has TRBV6-1 and TRBJ1-4; 12 bases align to TRBD1. The trim removed 1 base at V and 7 bases at J, leaving 4 bases unmatched. Looked up from germline, CDR1 is MNHNS and CDR2 is SASEGT. The CDR3 extends over 16 amino acids. CDR3 loop: CASSEVGGQGAEKLFF. The CDR3 DNA is TGTGCCAGCAGTGAAGTAGGGGGACAGGGGGCTGAAAAACTGTTTTTT.

The genes are TRBV6-1 and TRBJ2-7; D possibly corresponds to TRBD1 (5 bases). Germline V lookup: CDR1 MNHNS, CDR2 SASEGT. The CDR3 runs to 15 residues. Deletions cut 2 bases from V and 3 bases from J, with 14 bases between. This chain's CDR3 is CASSERGWAGYEQYF. The CDR3 bases are TGTGCCAGCAGTGAAAGGGGTTGGGCAGGCTACGAGCAGTACTTC.

The rearrangement joins TRBV27 to TRBJ2-3, with 8 positions matching TRBD2. Trimming took 6 bases from V and 1 from J; bases not matched to a gene: 6. The CDR3 runs 15 residues. Germline CDR1 MNHEY, CDR2 SMNVEV (reference sequence). CDR3 in amino acids: CASRSGGGGTDTQYF. In DNA form, the CDR3 reads TGTGCCAGCAGGAGCGGGGGCGGCGGCACAGATACGCAGTATTTT.

The chain joins TRBV5-8 to TRBJ1-1, with a tentative D call TRBD1 (5 bases). CDR3 length: 14 residues. The V and J ends lost 2 bases and 5 bases respectively, with 13 bases between them. The germline V gene has CDR1 SGHTS and CDR2 YDEGEE. CDR3 bases: TGTGCCAGCAGCTTCGGGGCGCGGGGGACTGAAGCTTTCTTT. Translated: CASSFGARGTEAFF.

The genes are TRBV9 and TRBJ1-1; TRBD1 matches 9 bases. V shed 5 bases and J 3 bases; nucleotides not matched to a gene: 8. The germline CDR1 and CDR2 sequences are SGDLS and YYNGEE. CDR3 length: 15 residues. Here the CDR3 reads CASRPTGTGHTEAFF. Written as DNA, the CDR3 is TGTGCCAGCAGACCTACCGGGACAGGGCACACTGAAGCTTTCTTT.

The chain carries TRBV10-3 and TRBJ2-1; 8 nucleotides line up with TRBD2. Germline CDR1 ENHRY, CDR2 SYGVKD. The CDR3 covers 15 residues. V dropped 2 bases and J dropped 8; count of bases not matched to a gene: 8. This CDR3 is CAISEEGAGVDEQFF. DNA of the CDR3: TGTGCCATCAGTGAGGAGGGAGCGGGAGTAGATGAGCAGTTCTTC.

The V call is TRBV7-9, the J call TRBJ2-3; 12 bases are a match to TRBD2. Germline lookup yields CDR1 SEHNR and CDR2 FQNEAQ (reference sequence). This CDR3 is built from 18 residues. J gave up 5 bases and V 5 bases, and 14 bases lay outside the gene matches. Here the CDR3 DNA reads TGTGCCAGCAGCCCGAAACCCCTAGCGGGAGGGCCGAGAGATACGCAGTATTTT. Translated: CASSPKPLAGGPRDTQYF.

Worth noting for this clone: Sequence at one end of the junction differs from germline and may be a read error. The identical CDR3 is also encoded by other nucleotide sequences in the sample. The CDR3 is CASSLEGAPTNYGYTF. Written as DNA, the CDR3 is TGCGCCAGCAGCTTGGAGGGGGCACCTACTAATTATGGCTACACCTTC. V gene TRBV5-1 combines with J gene TRBJ1-2; 7 bases map to TRBD1. The CDR3 is 16 residues long. Germline CDR1 reads SGHRS; CDR2 reads YFSETQ.

The chain carries TRBV6-5 and TRBJ2-1, with a weak D call TRBD1 (5 bases). Germline values: CDR1 MNHEY, CDR2 SVGAGI. Trimming took 3 bases from V and 0 from J, leaving 12 bases between them. This CDR3 is built from 16 residues. The CDR3 bases are TGTGCCAGCAGTTATCAGGGCCGCCCCTCCTACAATGAGCAGTTCTTC. It yields the protein CASSYQGRPSYNEQFF.

The rearrangement uses TRBV6-5 and TRBJ1-2; 8 nucleotides match TRBD1. CDR1 MNHEY and CDR2 SVGAGI come from the germline V gene. Trimming cost V 6 bases and J 7 bases; bases outside gene matches: 10. This CDR3 region has 14 residues. The CDR3 sequence is CASRTLTGVGGYTF. In DNA form, the CDR3 reads TGTGCCAGCAGGACACTGACAGGGGTGGGTGGCTACACCTTC.

This clone was recorded once. The chain recombines TRBV4-2 with TRBJ2-7; TRBD2 might be the D (6 bases). CDR1 is LGHNA and CDR2 is YNFKEQ in the germline V gene. This CDR3 is 16 amino acids long. The ends were cut back, 0 bases at V and 0 bases at J, with 12 bases in the middle. Here the CDR3 reads CASSQDRRELSYEQYF. The DNA of the CDR3 is TGTGCCAGCAGCCAAGACCGCCGGGAGCTCTCCTACGAGCAGTACTTC.

The chain carries TRBV29-1 and TRBJ1-1; D unclear. Deletions cut 6 bases from V and 4 bases from J, with 15 bases between. The CDR3 consists of 13 residues. Germline V gene lookup returns CDR1 SQVTM and CDR2 ANQGSEA. CDR3: CSVLQRLGTEAFF. The DNA for the CDR3 is TGCAGCGTATTACAGAGATTGGGCACTGAAGCTTTCTTT.

The CDR3, as DNA: TGTGCCAGCAGTGTCTCCGGGACTAGGGGCACAGATACGCAGTATTTT. The encoded protein is CASSVSGTRGTDTQYF. The chain recombines TRBV28 with TRBJ2-3, with 8 bases identical to TRBD2. Per germline, CDR1 MDHEN and CDR2 SYDVKM. CDR3 length: 16 amino acids. V dropped 5 bases and J dropped 1; count of bases not matched to a gene: 8. Full variable domain (outside the CDR3, taken from reference TRBV28 and TRBJ2-3): DVKVTQSSRYLVKRTGEKVFLECVQDMDHENMFWYRQDPGLGLRLIYFSYDVKMKEKGDIPEGYSVSREKKERFSLILESASTNQTSMYLCASSVSGTRGTDTQYFGPGTRLTVL.

The chain recombines TRBV2 with TRBJ1-4, with 9 bases fitting TRBD1. Losses at the gene ends were 8 bases for V and 8 bases for J; bases not matched to a gene: 9. The CDR3 has 14 amino acids. CDR1 is SNHLY, CDR2 FYNNEI, per germline. CDR3 DNA sequence: TGTGCCAGCGGACCGGGACAGGGTTGGGAAAAACTGTTTTTT. Translation gives CASGPGQGWEKLFF.

In this sample, this clone turned up once. This chain connects TRBV6-5 to TRBJ2-1, with 9 bases fitting TRBD1. CDR3 length equals 16 residues. Losses at the gene ends were 4 bases for V and 5 bases for J; bases not matched to a gene: 9. Germline CDR1 and CDR2: MNHEY and SVGAGI. DNA of the CDR3: TGTGCCAGCAGTTTAATGGGACAGGGTCGGGACAATGAGCAGTTCTTC. Translating it yields CASSLMGQGRDNEQFF.

The chain is built from TRBV7-7 and TRBJ2-4, with a possible D match to TRBD1 (6 bases). The CDR3 length is 13 residues. Germline V gene sequence: CDR1 SSHAT, CDR2 FNYEAQ (reference sequence). The V end lost 5 bases, the J end lost 9 bases, and 14 bases lay between the germline ends. For the CDR3, the DNA is TGTGCCAGCAGCCCTAGGGTAGGGGGCATTCAGTACTTC. Its translation: CASSPRVGGIQYF.